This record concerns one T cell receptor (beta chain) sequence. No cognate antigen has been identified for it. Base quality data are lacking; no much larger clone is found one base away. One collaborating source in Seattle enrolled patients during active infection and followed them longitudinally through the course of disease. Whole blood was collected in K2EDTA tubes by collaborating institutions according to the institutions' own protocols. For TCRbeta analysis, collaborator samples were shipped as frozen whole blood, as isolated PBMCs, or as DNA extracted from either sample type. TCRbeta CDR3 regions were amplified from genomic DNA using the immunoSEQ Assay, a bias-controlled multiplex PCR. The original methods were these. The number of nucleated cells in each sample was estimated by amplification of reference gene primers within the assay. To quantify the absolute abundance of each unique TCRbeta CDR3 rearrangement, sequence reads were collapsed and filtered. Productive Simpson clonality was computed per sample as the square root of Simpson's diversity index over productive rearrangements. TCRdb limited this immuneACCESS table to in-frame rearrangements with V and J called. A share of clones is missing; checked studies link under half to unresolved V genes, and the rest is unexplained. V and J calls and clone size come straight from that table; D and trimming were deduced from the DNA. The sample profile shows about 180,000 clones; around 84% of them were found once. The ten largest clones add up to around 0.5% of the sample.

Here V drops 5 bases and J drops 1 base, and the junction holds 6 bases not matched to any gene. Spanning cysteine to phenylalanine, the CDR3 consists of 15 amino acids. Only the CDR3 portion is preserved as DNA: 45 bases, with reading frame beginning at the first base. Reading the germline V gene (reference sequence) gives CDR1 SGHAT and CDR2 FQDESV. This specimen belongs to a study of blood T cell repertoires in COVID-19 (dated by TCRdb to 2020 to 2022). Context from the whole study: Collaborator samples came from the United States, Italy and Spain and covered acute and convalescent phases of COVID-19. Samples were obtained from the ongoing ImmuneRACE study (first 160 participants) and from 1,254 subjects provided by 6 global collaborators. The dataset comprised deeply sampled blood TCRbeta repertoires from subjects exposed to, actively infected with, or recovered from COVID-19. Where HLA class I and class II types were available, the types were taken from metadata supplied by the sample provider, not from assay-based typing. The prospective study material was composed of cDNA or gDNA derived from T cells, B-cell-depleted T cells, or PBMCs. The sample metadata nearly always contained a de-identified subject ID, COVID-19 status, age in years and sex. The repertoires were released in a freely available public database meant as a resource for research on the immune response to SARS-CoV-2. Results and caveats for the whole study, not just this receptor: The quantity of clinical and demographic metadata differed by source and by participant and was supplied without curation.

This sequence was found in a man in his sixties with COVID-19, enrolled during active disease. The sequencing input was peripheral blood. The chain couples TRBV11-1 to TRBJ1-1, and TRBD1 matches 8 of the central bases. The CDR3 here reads CASSASGTGNTEAFF. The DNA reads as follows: TGTGCCAGCAGCGCGTCGGGGACAGGGAACACTGAAGCTTTCTTT.